This passage covers 14 T cell receptor beta chains from one sample sequenced in a study of T cells in Graves' hyperthyroidism and ophthalmopathy. There were TCR beta CDR3 regions amplified from RNA transcripts. Carried out on the TCR CDR3, a first-round RT-PCR used the HTBI primer set. MiXCR was run by TCRdb on the multiplex PCR reads, yielding one entry per CDR3 protein. In the table there are 360,000 or so distinct CDR3 sequences, about 20% of which are singletons. The sample consisted of blood. The receptors come from a woman aged 18-30 years with Graves' hyperthyroidism.

The chain uses TRBV19 and TRBJ2-5; 7 bases map to TRBD1. The CDR3 consists of 14 residues. Trimming took 6 bases from V and 1 from J; bases not matched to a gene: 5. From germline, CDR1 is LNHDA and CDR2 SQIVND (reference sequence). CDR3 nucleotides: TGTGCCAGTAGGGGACAGCCACCCCAAGAGACCCAGTACTTC. Translating it yields CASRGQPPQETQYF. The variable domain in full, with the rest retrieved from reference TRBV19 and TRBJ2-5, is DGGITQSPKYLFRKEGQNVTLSCEQNLNHDAMYWYRQDPGQGLRLIYYSQIVNDFQKGDIAEGYSVSREKKESFPLTVTSAQKNPTAFYLCASRGQPPQETQYFGPGTRLLVL.

In this sample, this clonotype turned up many times. The gene calls are TRBV12-3 or TRBV12-4 and TRBJ1-1; D ambiguous. Trimming left V 4 bases short and J 3 bases short, with 6 bases between. CDR3 size: 12 residues. The CDR3 DNA reads TGTGCCAGCAGTTCCGGATACACTGAAGCTTTCTTT. Encoded protein: CASSSGYTEAFF.

The table lists this clonotype with many counts. The V call is TRBV15, the J call TRBJ2-7, with 8 positions matching TRBD2. The CDR3 is 14 residues long. The J segment lost 3 bases and the V segment lost 5 bases, leaving 6 bases of the junction unmatched. CDR1 is LNHNV, CDR2 YYDKDF, per germline (reference sequence). The CDR3 here is CATSSGLDHYEQYF. The CDR3, as DNA: TGTGCCACCAGCTCGGGACTAGATCACTACGAGCAGTACTTC.

This clonotype has a count of ten or more. J is TRBJ2-7 and V is TRBV12-3 or TRBV12-4; D may be TRBD1 or TRBD2 (6 bases each). The CDR3 is 14 amino acids. Trimming took 5 bases from V and 1 from J, leaving 12 bases between them. CDR3 sequence: CASSDRRGSYEQYF. CDR3 sequence (DNA): TGTGCCAGCAGTGATCGGAGGGGGTCCTACGAGCAGTACTTC.

This clonotype appeared many times. The chain carries TRBV29-1 and TRBJ2-3; 9 positions agree with TRBD2. The CDR3 is 14 amino acids. V shed 4 bases, J shed 6 bases, and the junction held 8 bases outside the gene matches. Germline CDR1 and CDR2: SQVTM and ANQGSEA. This CDR3 reads CSVGGGGATDTQYF. The DNA for the CDR3 is TGCAGCGTTGGTGGCGGGGGGGCAACGGATACGCAGTATTTT.

This clonotype was counted many times. The genes are TRBV6-2 or TRBV6-3 and TRBJ2-2; 16 bases map to TRBD2. Per the germline V gene, CDR1 is MNHEY and CDR2 is SVGEGT. The ends lost 0 bases at V and 3 bases at J; junction bases unmatched: 4. The CDR3 loop spans 19 amino acids. CDR3 loop: CASSYSGTSGGADTGELFF. The CDR3 nucleotides are TGTGCCAGCAGTTACTCCGGGACTAGCGGGGGGGCTGACACCGGGGAGCTGTTTTTT.

This clonotype was recorded at least ten times. The chain joins TRBV20-1 to TRBJ2-5; TRBD2 is a possible D gene (7 bases). Germline V gives CDR1 DFQATT, CDR2 SNEGSKA (reference sequence). V was shortened by 5 bases and J by 2 bases, with 15 bases between the two germline ends. The CDR3 sequence is 14 residues long. CDR3 bases: TGCAGTGCTTATCGGGGGGCCTATCAAGAGACCCAGTACTTC. Amino acids: CSAYRGAYQETQYF.

This clonotype has at least ten counts. The chain is built from TRBV20-1 and TRBJ1-5; D is unresolved. The CDR3 spans 14 residues. Germline V CDR1 and CDR2: DFQATT, SNEGSKA (reference sequence). The ends were cut back, 4 bases at V and 12 bases at J, with 22 bases in the middle. The DNA of the CDR3 is TGCAGTGCTACGGACCGGTGGGTAAGCCCCAACCAGCATTTT. Translation: CSATDRWVSPNQHF.

This clonotype was seen at least ten times. The rearrangement joins TRBV20-1 to TRBJ1-1, with D maybe TRBD1 (6 bases). Germline loops: CDR1 DFQATT, CDR2 SNEGSKA (reference sequence). This CDR3 has 14 amino acids. V lost 7 bases and J 5 bases, leaving 20 bases between the germline ends. CDR3 bases: TGCAGTGTCCTCAAACCGGAGGGGGTTACTGAAGCTTTCTTT. Translating it yields CSVLKPEGVTEAFF.

This clonotype was seen many times. The chain has TRBV28 and TRBJ1-6, with D possibly being TRBD1 (5 bases). In germline, CDR1 is MDHEN, CDR2 SYDVKM. This CDR3 comprises 16 residues. The V end lost 5 bases, the J end lost 10 bases, and 21 bases lay between the germline ends. CDR3 residues: CASSPPGGGGESPLHF. For the CDR3, the DNA is TGTGCCAGCAGTCCCCCGGGGGGGGGTGGAGAATCACCCCTCCACTTT. The full variable domain, its missing parts supplied by reference TRBV28 and TRBJ1-6, is DVKVTQSSRYLVKRTGEKVFLECVQDMDHENMFWYRQDPGLGLRLIYFSYDVKMKEKGDIPEGYSVSREKKERFSLILESASTNQTSMYLCASSPPGGGGESPLHFGNGTRLTVT.

This clonotype was recorded at least ten times. V and J are TRBV6-1 and TRBJ2-5; D possibly corresponds to TRBD2 (6 bases). Germline V CDR1 and CDR2: MNHNS, SASEGT. V was clipped by 1 base and J by 5 bases, with 11 bases between them. This CDR3 has 14 amino acids. The CDR3 bases are TGTGCCAGCAGTGAAGTGGGGGGTCCTGAGACCCAGTACTTC. Its protein product is CASSEVGGPETQYF.

This clonotype occurred many times. J is TRBJ2-7 and V is TRBV3-1; D remains unclear. V lost 5 bases and J 0 bases, leaving 11 bases between the germline ends. The CDR3 is 14 amino acids. From germline, CDR1 is LGHDT and CDR2 YNNKEL (reference sequence). The CDR3 coding sequence is TGTGCCAGCAGCAAAGCTTACTTCTCCTACGAGCAGTACTTC. Translation gives CASSKAYFSYEQYF.

This chain uses TRBV6-4 with TRBJ2-1; D unclear. V was cut by 0 bases and J by 5 bases, with 5 bases left in between. The CDR3 sequence is 13 residues long. Germline lookup yields CDR1 MRHNA and CDR2 SNTAGT. CDR3 protein: CASSDSTNNEQFF. As DNA, the CDR3 is TGTGCCAGCAGTGACTCCACAAACAATGAGCAGTTCTTC.

The chain joins TRBV20-1 to TRBJ2-7; D possibly matches TRBD1 or TRBD2 (5 bases each). Germline V CDR1 and CDR2: DFQATT, SNEGSKA (reference sequence). The CDR3 has 16 residues. V lost 1 base, J lost 6 bases, and 22 bases lay in between. The CDR3 region is CSARGGLFSLDAEQYF. The CDR3 DNA follows: TGCAGTGCTAGAGGGGGGTTGTTTAGTTTGGACGCCGAGCAGTACTTC.